The rows below give T cell receptor beta chains drawn from one sample of a study of cytomegalovirus exposure and HLA in healthy donors. Clones were read by immunoSEQ multiplex PCR, and TCRdb kept only the in-frame ones, dropping some. The table has some 150,000 clones, 60% to 80% seen once. Material: PBMCs. The receptors here all came from a middle-aged man in good health and CMV-seronegative. Each CDR3 is given with its conserved first and last residue. Each record gives: CDR3 DNA, CDR3 protein, V gene, D gene, J gene, clone size. A D gene is named only where the DNA matches it firmly. Size is omitted from some rows. Given values are once, few, many or a class for expanded clones.

TGTGCCAGCAGCCAAACCGGGACAGGGGGCGCAGATACGCAGTATTTT	CASSQTGTGGADTQYF	TRBV6-6	TRBD1	TRBJ2-3	few
TGTGCCAGCAACCATCTAATCCGGTGGAGGGGGCAGGGGGACGATAATTCACCCCTCCACTTT	CASNHLIRWRGQGDDNSPLHF	TRBV2	TRBD1	TRBJ1-6	-
TGCGCCAGCAGCTTGGGACTAGCGGGCACAGATACGCAGTATTTT	CASSLGLAGTDTQYF	TRBV5-1	TRBD2	TRBJ2-3	few
TGTGCCAGTAGTATGACCGGGAGCTCCTACGAGCAGTACTTC	CASSMTGSSYEQYF	TRBV19	-	TRBJ2-7	-
TGTGCCAGCGGACTTGGGGTTGAGCAGTTCTTC	CASGLGVEQFF	TRBV7-8	-	TRBJ2-1	-
TGTGCCAGCAGCCAGGGGGCTAACACCGGGGAGCTGTTTTTT	CASSQGANTGELFF	TRBV13	TRBD1	TRBJ2-2	-
TGTGCCTGGAGGGGGGAGGGGTGGGCTGAAGCTTTCTTT	CAWRGEGWAEAFF	TRBV30	-	TRBJ1-1	few
TGTGCCAGCAGTTTATTCGTGAGGGGACTGGGGACAGGCAATGGCTACACCTTC	CASSLFVRGLGTGNGYTF	TRBV28	TRBD1	TRBJ1-2	-
TGTGCCAGCAGCCACTTAGGCCTCCGGGGAACTAACTATGGCTACACCTTC	CASSHLGLRGTNYGYTF	TRBV7-9	-	TRBJ1-2	-
TGTGCCAGCAGCTTAACCTTAGCGGGAGGGTACAATGAGCAGTTCTTC	CASSLTLAGGYNEQFF	TRBV7-3	TRBD2	TRBJ2-1	-
TGTGCCAGCAGCTTAGATGGTACCCGGGGCTACACCTTC	CASSLDGTRGYTF	TRBV7-9	-	TRBJ1-2	-
TGTGCCAGCAGCTTAGCAGCGGCTAGCGGTTACTACGAGCAGTACTTC	CASSLAAASGYYEQYF	TRBV11-2	TRBD2	TRBJ2-7	-
TGTGCCGTCCGGGACAGGGGGTACACAGATACGCAGTATTTT	CAVRDRGYTDTQYF	TRBV6-6	TRBD1	TRBJ2-3	-
TGCGCCAGCAGCTTGGACCGCCGGAGCTCCTACAATGAGCAGTTCTTC	CASSLDRRSSYNEQFF	TRBV5-1	-	TRBJ2-1	-
TGTGCCAGCAGCTTAGTTAGCGGGGTATACCTCACCGGGGAGCTGTTTTTT	CASSLVSGVYLTGELFF	TRBV7-8	TRBD2	TRBJ2-2	-
TGTGCCAGCAGCTCGACAGGGGGTGGACAGCCCCAGCATTTT	CASSSTGGGQPQHF	TRBV5-5	TRBD1	TRBJ1-5	once
TGTGCCAGCGGGACAGCCAGCTCTGGGGCCAACGTCCTGACTTTC	CASGTASSGANVLTF	TRBV19	TRBD1	TRBJ2-6	-